Below are 9 T cell receptor beta chains sequenced from a single sample in a study of blood T cell repertoires in COVID-19 (TCRdb year 2020). Library generation was performed with the immunoSEQ multiplex PCR assay. TCRdb took over this immuneACCESS table, retaining in-frame rearrangements with V and J assigned. Such tables are incomplete; in checked studies, under half of the missing clones stem from an unresolved V gene, and the remainder is unexplained. The sample records around 210,000 clones, around 88% of which are singletons. Of the sample, 1.5% falls within the top ten clones. The sequenced sample consisted of peripheral blood. The receptors here all came from a young man with active or convalescent COVID-19.

V is TRBV7-8 and J is TRBJ2-2, with 10 positions matching TRBD2. The length of the CDR3 is 16 residues. V trimming: 1 base; J trimming: 4 bases; junction bases outside the gene matches: 3. The germline gives CDR1 SGHVS, CDR2 FQNEAQ. The CDR3 DNA reads TGTGCCAGCAGCTTAGGGGTAGCGGGAGGCACCGGGGAGCTGTTTTTT. Protein: CASSLGVAGGTGELFF.

The V gene is TRBV5-5, the J gene TRBJ2-6; possible D gene TRBD1, 6 bases. Trimming cost V 3 bases and J 1 base, with 8 bases left between them. From germline, CDR1 is SGHKS and CDR2 YYEKEE (reference sequence). The CDR3 is 15 amino acids. This chain's CDR3 is CASSSRGSGANVLTF. The CDR3 nucleotides read TGTGCCAGCAGCTCGAGGGGGTCTGGGGCCAACGTCCTGACTTTC.

The CDR3 sequence is CAWGTRGSQPQHF. The DNA of the CDR3 is TGTGCCTGGGGCACCAGGGGTTCGCAGCCCCAGCATTTT. This chain joins TRBV30 and TRBJ1-5; maybe TRBD1 (6 bases). There are 13 residues in the CDR3. V lost 5 bases to trimming and J lost 7 bases, with 15 bases between them. Looked up from germline, CDR1 is GTSNPN and CDR2 is SVGIG (reference sequence).

J is TRBJ2-1 and V is TRBV5-1, with TRBD1 matching 7 bases. The V segment lost 4 bases and the J segment 7 bases; nucleotides outside the gene matches: 2. CDR1 SGHRS and CDR2 YFSETQ come from the germline V gene. CDR3 length: 12 residues. The CDR3 nucleotides read TGCGCCAGCAGCCCGACAGGGAATGAGCAGTTCTTC. Encoded protein: CASSPTGNEQFF.

This chain links TRBV27 with TRBJ2-7; 7 bases match TRBD1. There are 14 residues in the CDR3. Trimming took 6 bases from V and 1 from J; bases not matched to a gene: 6. Germline V gene lookup returns CDR1 MNHEY and CDR2 SMNVEV (reference sequence). For the CDR3, the DNA is TGTGCCAGCAGGGAGGACAGGACATCCTACGAGCAGTACTTC. Translated: CASREDRTSYEQYF.

The chain links TRBV5-1 to TRBJ1-2, with TRBD1 matching 10 bases. Germline assignment: CDR1 SGHRS and CDR2 YFSETQ. This CDR3 region has 14 residues. V was pared by 3 bases and J by 4 bases, with 3 bases of the junction left unmatched. The CDR3 loop reads CASSSTGGAYGYTF. CDR3 sequence (DNA): TGCGCCAGCAGCTCGACAGGGGGCGCCTATGGCTACACCTTC.

The genes are TRBV9 and TRBJ1-4; D is ambiguous. Germline values: CDR1 SGDLS, CDR2 YYNGEE. The CDR3 has 14 amino acids. The V end was cut by 0 bases, the J end by 3 bases, with 6 bases between. The CDR3 loop is CASSVGRSNEKLFF. The DNA for the CDR3 is TGTGCCAGCAGCGTAGGCCGGTCTAATGAAAAACTGTTTTTT.

The CDR3 here is CATTGLAGTSPDTQYF. For the CDR3, the DNA is TGTGCCACTACGGGACTAGCGGGAACCTCCCCAGATACGCAGTATTTT. The chain uses TRBV5-6 and TRBJ2-3, with TRBD2 matching 13 bases. Germline trimming cut 9 bases from V and 4 bases from J; bases unmatched to any gene: 11. Germline V gene data show CDR1 as SGHDT and CDR2 as YYEEEE. CDR3 length: 16 amino acids.

The chain employs TRBV28 and TRBJ2-7; 10 bases are shared with TRBD2. Per germline, CDR1 MDHEN and CDR2 SYDVKM. CDR3 length equals 16 residues. V shed 6 bases and J 3 bases; nucleotides not matched to a gene: 11. CDR3 loop: CASRWTSGTQHYEQYF. CDR3 nucleotide sequence: TGTGCCAGCAGGTGGACTAGCGGCACCCAACACTACGAGCAGTACTTC.